One sample yielded the 25 T cell receptor beta chains listed below, sequenced in a study of beta chain features in type 1 diabetes. The whole isolated RNA underwent reverse transcription, so sequencing captured expressed TCRB transcripts. The assay was immunoSEQ multiplex PCR, and TCRdb's table has in-frame clones only and misses some. The data show about 110,000 clones, with 30% to 50% seen just once and approximately 0.065% held by the top ten. Sequencing used stem cell memory CD4+ T cells from blood. The receptors shown here come from a woman aged 18-29 years in good health.

The chain combines TRBV7-9 with TRBJ2-3; 8 nucleotides line up with TRBD1. The ends lost 4 bases at V and 3 bases at J; junction bases unmatched: 9. CDR3 length: 16 residues. The germline CDR1 and CDR2 sequences are SEHNR and FQNEAQ (reference sequence). CDR3 protein: CASSSDREWGTDTQYF. CDR3 DNA: TGTGCCAGCAGCTCGGACAGGGAGTGGGGGACAGATACGCAGTATTTT.

V is TRBV10-3 and J is TRBJ1-1; 8 bases align to TRBD1. Losses at the gene ends were 6 bases for V and 3 bases for J; bases not matched to a gene: 3. From germline, CDR1 is ENHRY and CDR2 SYGVKD. The CDR3 totals 13 residues. The CDR3 reads CAIRDRVDTEAFF. CDR3 nucleotide sequence: TGTGCCATCAGGGACAGGGTGGACACTGAAGCTTTCTTT.

This clone has a handful of counts. The chain links TRBV18 to TRBJ1-1, with D uncertain. This CDR3 spans 16 amino acids. With 2 bases removed from V and 3 bases from J, the gap between germline ends came to 16 bases. Germline V gives CDR1 KGHSH, CDR2 LQKENI. The CDR3 reads CASSPSGRGLDTEAFF. DNA of the CDR3: TGTGCCAGCTCACCAAGCGGAAGAGGGTTGGACACTGAAGCTTTCTTT.

V is TRBV29-1 and J is TRBJ2-5; D call uncertain. This CDR3 region has 13 residues. Trimming left V 3 bases short and J 1 base short, with 9 bases between. Germline V gives CDR1 SQVTM, CDR2 ANQGSEA. The CDR3 spells CSVDSFSQETQYF. CDR3 nucleotides: TGCAGCGTTGATTCCTTCTCCCAAGAGACCCAGTACTTC.

This clone was observed a handful of times. The rearrangement joins TRBV18 to TRBJ1-4; D unresolved. The germline CDR1 and CDR2 sequences are KGHSH and LQKENI. Trimming took off 4 bases at V and 8 bases at J, with 17 bases between the two ends. The CDR3 length is 15 residues. CDR3 DNA: TGTGCCAGCTCACTCGGGAGCGGACGAACCGAAAAACTGTTTTTT. Its protein is CASSLGSGRTEKLFF.

This clone was seen more than once but under ten times. The chain combines TRBV20-1 with TRBJ2-1, with D unresolved. The CDR3 sequence is 10 residues long. Trimming left V 3 bases short and J 7 bases short, with 4 bases between. In germline, CDR1 is DFQATT, CDR2 SNEGSKA (reference sequence). The CDR3 DNA reads TGCAGTGCTAGTGAGAATGAGCAGTTCTTC. This encodes CSASENEQFF.

This clone was counted only a few times. The V call is TRBV7-9, the J call TRBJ2-7; a weak D match, TRBD1 (5 bases). The germline gives CDR1 SEHNR, CDR2 FQNEAQ (reference sequence). The V gene lost 4 bases and the J gene lost 0 bases, with 19 bases spanning the gap. The CDR3 consists of 17 residues. The CDR3: CASSYSGMARASYEQYF. The CDR3, as DNA: TGTGCCAGCAGCTATAGTGGGATGGCCAGGGCCTCCTACGAGCAGTACTTC.

The rearrangement links TRBV2 to TRBJ2-7, with 9 bases identical to TRBD1. J was trimmed by 4 bases and V by 4 bases; bases with no gene match: 8. Germline V gene sequence: CDR1 SNHLY, CDR2 FYNNEI. The CDR3 extends over 15 amino acids. The CDR3 loop reads CASSGGNRGRYEQYF. CDR3 DNA sequence: TGTGCCAGCAGTGGTGGTAACAGGGGGCGTTACGAGCAGTACTTC.

The chain carries TRBV27 and TRBJ2-7; 8 bases agree with TRBD1. Germline V gene sequence: CDR1 MNHEY, CDR2 SMNVEV (reference sequence). J was trimmed by 2 bases and V by 6 bases; bases with no gene match: 9. There are 15 residues in the CDR3. Here the CDR3 reads CASSPRRTGTYEQYF. The CDR3 DNA reads as TGTGCCAGCAGCCCACGGAGGACAGGGACCTACGAGCAGTACTTC.

This clone turned up a few times. The chain's CDR3 is CASSIGMRYEQYF. CDR3 coding DNA: TGTGCCAGTAGTATTGGTATGCGATACGAGCAGTACTTC. The rearrangement uses TRBV19 and TRBJ2-7; no clear D gene. The germline gives CDR1 LNHDA, CDR2 SQIVND (reference sequence). With 3 bases removed from V and 4 bases from J, the gap between germline ends came to 10 bases. There are 13 residues in the CDR3.

This chain links TRBV7-7 with TRBJ2-5, with 12 positions matching TRBD2. Trimming cost V 1 base and J 5 bases; bases outside gene matches: 8. The CDR3 is 17 amino acids. CDR1 and CDR2 (germline): SSHAT, FNYEAQ (reference sequence). This chain's CDR3 is CASSLDSSGGDRETQYF. CDR3 bases: TGTGCCAGCAGCTTAGATTCTAGCGGGGGGGACCGGGAGACCCAGTACTTC. Looking up the rest from reference TRBV7-7 and TRBJ2-5 gives the full variable domain: GAGVSQSPRYKVTKRGQDVTLRCDPISSHATLYWYQQALGQGPEFLTYFNYEAQPDKSGLPSDRFSAERPEGSISTLTIQRTEQRDSAMYRCASSLDSSGGDRETQYFGPGTRLLVL.

This rearrangement joins TRBV5-6 to TRBJ2-4; 9 bases are shared with TRBD2. The V segment lost 2 bases and the J segment 4 bases; nucleotides outside the gene matches: 1. The CDR3 sequence is 14 residues long. Per the germline V gene, CDR1 is SGHDT and CDR2 is YYEEEE. DNA of the CDR3: TGTGCCAGCAGCTTTAGCGGGAGTAAAAACATTCAGTACTTC. The encoded protein is CASSFSGSKNIQYF.

This rearrangement joins TRBV4-1 to TRBJ1-4; TRBD1 matches at 8 bases. Trimming at V came to 4 bases and at J to 3 bases, leaving 4 bases not matched to a gene. CDR1 and CDR2 from the germline V gene are MGHRA and YSYEKL. CDR3 length equals 15 residues. The CDR3 region is CASSLQGAPNEKLFF. The CDR3 DNA is TGCGCCAGCAGCCTTCAGGGGGCACCTAATGAAAAACTGTTTTTT.

The chain joins TRBV5-1 to TRBJ2-1; weak D call: TRBD2 (6 bases). The CDR3 consists of 14 residues. In germline, CDR1 is SGHRS, CDR2 YFSETQ. Trimming stripped 3 bases from V and 7 bases from J, with 14 bases between. DNA of the CDR3: TGCGCCAGCAGCTCTTCTCGGGCGGGGAATGAGCAGTTCTTC. Translation: CASSSSRAGNEQFF.

The V call is TRBV13, the J call TRBJ1-2; 7 nucleotides match TRBD1. Germline assignment: CDR1 PRHDT and CDR2 FYEKMQ (reference sequence). J gave up 4 bases and V 6 bases, and 8 bases lay outside the gene matches. The CDR3 is 14 amino acids. The CDR3 nucleotides read TGTGCCAGCAGTTCGACAGGGATCGCCTATGGCTACACCTTC. This translates into CASSSTGIAYGYTF. Full variable domain (missing parts from reference TRBV13 and TRBJ1-2): AAGVIQSPRHLIKEKRETATLKCYPIPRHDTVYWYQQGPGQDPQFLISFYEKMQSDKGSIPDRFSAQQFSDYHSELNMSSLELGDSALYFCASSSTGIAYGYTFGSGTRLTVV.

This clone was detected only a few times. The V call is TRBV2, the J call TRBJ1-5, with D perhaps TRBD1 (5 bases). The CDR3 is 13 residues long. Germline V gene sequence: CDR1 SNHLY, CDR2 FYNNEI. V lost 7 bases and J 4 bases, leaving 11 bases between the germline ends. CDR3 region: CASKGGVNQPQHF. The CDR3 bases are TGTGCCAGCAAAGGAGGGGTTAATCAGCCCCAGCATTTT. The full variable domain, its missing parts supplied by reference TRBV2 and TRBJ1-5, is EPEVTQTPSHQVTQMGQEVILRCVPISNHLYFYWYRQILGQKVEFLVSFYNNEISEKSEIFDDQFSVERPDGSNFTLKIRSTKLEDSAMYFCASKGGVNQPQHFGDGTRLSIL.

The chain is built from TRBV7-9 and TRBJ2-7; D remains ambiguous. Germline CDR1 SEHNR, CDR2 FQNEAQ (reference sequence). This CDR3 is built from 14 residues. Trimming removed 5 bases at V and 4 bases at J, with 15 bases between. CDR3 protein: CASSMGPAQYEQYF. The CDR3 coding sequence is TGTGCCAGCAGCATGGGCCCTGCGCAATACGAGCAGTACTTC.

The chain has TRBV28 and TRBJ2-7; no clear D gene. V was cut by 7 bases and J by 3 bases, with 13 bases left in between. Germline V gene lookup returns CDR1 MDHEN and CDR2 SYDVKM. CDR3 length: 13 amino acids. This CDR3 reads CASNQAFLYEQYF. The CDR3 nucleotides are TGTGCCAGCAATCAGGCTTTCCTCTACGAGCAGTACTTC. The variable domain in full, with the rest retrieved from reference TRBV28 and TRBJ2-7, is DVKVTQSSRYLVKRTGEKVFLECVQDMDHENMFWYRQDPGLGLRLIYFSYDVKMKEKGDIPEGYSVSREKKERFSLILESASTNQTSMYLCASNQAFLYEQYFGPGTRLTVT.

The rearrangement links TRBV2 to TRBJ2-7; 7 positions agree with TRBD1. CDR1 is SNHLY and CDR2 is FYNNEI in the germline V gene. The J segment lost 5 bases and the V segment lost 0 bases, leaving 7 bases of the junction unmatched. The CDR3 consists of 15 residues. The CDR3 reads CASSEAHRGDNEQYF. CDR3 coding DNA: TGTGCCAGCAGTGAAGCACACAGGGGTGACAACGAGCAGTACTTC.

The V call is TRBV4-1, the J call TRBJ2-1; 8 nucleotides match TRBD1. The CDR3 has 15 amino acids. Germline V gives CDR1 MGHRA, CDR2 YSYEKL. V shed 6 bases, J shed 2 bases, and the junction held 6 bases outside the gene matches. This CDR3 is CASSLTGGTYNEQFF. In nucleotides, the CDR3 is TGCGCCAGCAGTCTAACAGGGGGTACCTACAATGAGCAGTTCTTC.

This chain connects TRBV9 to TRBJ2-1; 10 bases fit TRBD2. V was pared by 1 base and J by 4 bases, with 2 bases of the junction left unmatched. This CDR3 has 15 amino acids. The germline CDR1 and CDR2 sequences are SGDLS and YYNGEE. The CDR3 sequence is CASSVKAGGYNEQFF. Here the CDR3 DNA reads TGTGCCAGCAGCGTAAAAGCGGGAGGGTACAATGAGCAGTTCTTC.

The chain recombines TRBV29-1 with TRBJ2-5, with D possibly TRBD2 on 5 matching bases. This CDR3 is built from 13 residues. CDR1 and CDR2 (germline): SQVTM, ANQGSEA. V lost 7 bases and J 2 bases, leaving 14 bases between the germline ends. Here the CDR3 DNA reads TGCAGCGCTGGCCACCCGGGACAAGAGACCCAGTACTTC. Encoded protein: CSAGHPGQETQYF.

This clone was detected only once. The chain carries TRBV19 and TRBJ2-1; 12 bases map to TRBD2. There are 16 residues in the CDR3. Trimming at V came to 3 bases and at J to 7 bases, leaving 7 bases not matched to a gene. Germline V gives CDR1 LNHDA, CDR2 SQIVND (reference sequence). The CDR3 DNA reads as TGTGCCAGTAGTATTCGGCTAGCGGGAGGGTATAATGAGCAGTTCTTC. This sequence encodes CASSIRLAGGYNEQFF.

This clone was detected only a few times. This chain links TRBV18 with TRBJ2-3; possible D gene TRBD2, 6 bases. The CDR3 is 14 amino acids. The germline V and J ends were trimmed by 3 bases and 2 bases, with 9 bases remaining between them. Germline V gives CDR1 KGHSH, CDR2 LQKENI. The CDR3 here is CASSPAGFTDTQYF. CDR3 nucleotides: TGTGCCAGCTCACCGGCGGGATTCACAGATACGCAGTATTTT.

The V and J genes are TRBV7-2 and TRBJ2-1, with 7 bases aligning to TRBD2. Losses at the gene ends were 5 bases for V and 0 bases for J; bases not matched to a gene: 13. This CDR3 has 18 residues. The V gene's germline CDR1 is SGHTA and CDR2 FQGNSA. The CDR3 loop is CASSLRSSGVGSYNEQFF. CDR3 DNA sequence: TGTGCCAGCAGCCTTAGGTCTAGCGGAGTAGGCTCCTACAATGAGCAGTTCTTC. Full variable domain (missing parts from reference TRBV7-2 and TRBJ2-1): GAGVSQSPSNKVTEKGKDVELRCDPISGHTALYWYRQSLGQGLEFLIYFQGNSAPDKSGLPSDRFSAERTGGSVSTLTIQRTQQEDSAVYLCASSLRSSGVGSYNEQFFGPGTRLTVL.